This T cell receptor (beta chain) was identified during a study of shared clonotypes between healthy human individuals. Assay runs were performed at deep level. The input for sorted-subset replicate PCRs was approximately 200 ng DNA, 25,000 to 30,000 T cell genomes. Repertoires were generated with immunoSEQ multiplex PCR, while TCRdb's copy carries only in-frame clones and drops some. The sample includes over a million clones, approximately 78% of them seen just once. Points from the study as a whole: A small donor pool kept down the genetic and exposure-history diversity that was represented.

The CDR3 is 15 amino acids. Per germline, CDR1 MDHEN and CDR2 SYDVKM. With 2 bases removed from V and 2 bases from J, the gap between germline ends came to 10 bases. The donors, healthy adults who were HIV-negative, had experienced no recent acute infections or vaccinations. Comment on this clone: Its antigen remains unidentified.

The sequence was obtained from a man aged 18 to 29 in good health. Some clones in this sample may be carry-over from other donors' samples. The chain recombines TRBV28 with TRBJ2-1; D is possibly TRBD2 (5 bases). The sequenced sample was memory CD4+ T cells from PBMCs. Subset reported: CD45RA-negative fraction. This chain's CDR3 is CASSLAADPYNEQFF. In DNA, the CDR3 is TGTGCCAGCAGTTTAGCAGCGGATCCCTACAATGAGCAGTTCTTC.